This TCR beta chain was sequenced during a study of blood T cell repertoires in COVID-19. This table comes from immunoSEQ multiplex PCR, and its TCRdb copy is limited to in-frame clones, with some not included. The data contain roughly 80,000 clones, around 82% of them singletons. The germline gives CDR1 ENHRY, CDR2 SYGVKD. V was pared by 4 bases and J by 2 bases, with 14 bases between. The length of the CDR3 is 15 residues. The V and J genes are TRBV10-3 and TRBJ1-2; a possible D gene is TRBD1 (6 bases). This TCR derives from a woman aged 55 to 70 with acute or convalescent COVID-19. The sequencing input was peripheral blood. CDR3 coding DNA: TGTGCCATCAGTGCCCCGGACAGACCAAACTATGGCTACACCTTC. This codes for CAISAPDRPNYGYTF.